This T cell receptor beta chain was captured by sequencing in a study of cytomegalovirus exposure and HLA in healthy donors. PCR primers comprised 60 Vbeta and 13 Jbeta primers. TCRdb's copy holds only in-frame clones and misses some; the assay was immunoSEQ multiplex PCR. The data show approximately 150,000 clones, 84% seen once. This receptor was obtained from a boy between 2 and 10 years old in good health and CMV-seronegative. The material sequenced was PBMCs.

As DNA, the CDR3 is TGTGCCAGCAGCATTAGACTAGCGGGGGAAGATACGCAGTATTTT. Amino acid sequence: CASSIRLAGEDTQYF. The gene calls are TRBV28 and TRBJ2-3, with TRBD2 matching 12 bases. V was clipped by 6 bases and J by 5 bases; unmatched bases: 6. The CDR3 is 15 amino acids. Germline CDR1 reads MDHEN; CDR2 reads SYDVKM.